The 27 T cell receptor beta chains given below trace back to one sample, sequenced in a study of cytomegalovirus exposure and HLA in healthy donors. Amplification used 60 Vbeta primers and 13 Jbeta primers. Only in-frame clones appear in the TCRdb table, and some are missing; sequencing was by immunoSEQ multiplex PCR. The listing contains 100,000 to 150,000 clones. Sequenced input: PBMCs. These TCRs come from a man between 18 and 29 years old in good health and CMV-seronegative.

The chain links TRBV15 to TRBJ2-7; tentatively, D is TRBD1 (5 bases). Between the trimmed V and J ends, which lost 4 bases and 3 bases, there was a span of 13 bases. This CDR3 comprises 14 residues. Germline V gives CDR1 LNHNV, CDR2 YYDKDF (reference sequence). CDR3 residues: CATSIGRTLYEQYF. For the CDR3, the DNA is TGTGCCACCAGCATCGGACGGACACTCTACGAGCAGTACTTC.

The genes are TRBV19 and TRBJ1-1, with 9 bases lining up with TRBD1. Losses at the gene ends were 5 bases for V and 1 base for J; bases not matched to a gene: 8. This CDR3 region has 16 residues. Germline V gene lookup returns CDR1 LNHDA and CDR2 SQIVND (reference sequence). Here the CDR3 reads CASSPSGTGSNTEAFF. CDR3 DNA sequence: TGTGCCAGTAGTCCCTCCGGGACAGGGTCGAACACTGAAGCTTTCTTT.

The J gene is TRBJ2-7, the V gene TRBV6-5, with 7 bases aligning to TRBD1. Trimming removed 5 bases from V and 2 bases from J; junction bases left unmatched: 6. The CDR3 loop spans 14 amino acids. CDR1 is MNHEY and CDR2 is SVGAGI in the germline V gene. CDR3 in DNA: TGTGCCAGCAGTCCGACGGGACAGCCCTACGAGCAGTACTTC. Amino acids: CASSPTGQPYEQYF.

V gene TRBV5-1 combines with J gene TRBJ1-1, with TRBD1 matching over 7 bases. Unmatched junction bases numbered 9, after V lost 4 bases and J lost 0 bases. Germline assignment: CDR1 SGHRS and CDR2 YFSETQ. This CDR3 contains 16 residues. CDR3 region: CASSPQTGRMNTEAFF. CDR3 nucleotide sequence: TGCGCCAGCAGCCCCCAGACAGGGCGCATGAACACTGAAGCTTTCTTT.

The chain links TRBV10-1 to TRBJ1-2; D is unresolved. The CDR3 extends over 12 amino acids. Per germline, CDR1 WNHNN and CDR2 SYGVQD (reference sequence). V was shortened by 2 bases and J by 8 bases, with 9 bases between the two germline ends. The CDR3 loop is CASSEPTWGYTF. CDR3 bases: TGCGCCAGCAGTGAGCCTACTTGGGGCTACACCTTC.

The chain is built from TRBV18 and TRBJ2-7; 14 positions agree with TRBD2. The length of the CDR3 is 14 residues. Germline V CDR1 and CDR2: KGHSH, LQKENI. V lost 3 bases and J lost 5; bases outside the gene matches: 0. The CDR3 spells CASSPGLAGDEQYF. In DNA, the CDR3 is TGTGCCAGCTCACCGGGACTAGCGGGAGACGAGCAGTACTTC.

V usage is TRBV28 and J usage is TRBJ1-4; D remains ambiguous. The CDR3 loop spans 16 amino acids. Germline V gene sequence: CDR1 MDHEN, CDR2 SYDVKM. Trimming shortened V by 4 bases and J by 4 bases, and 16 bases separated the two germline ends. This chain's CDR3 is CASSWGEVPDNEKLFF. The CDR3 coding sequence is TGTGCCAGCAGTTGGGGAGAGGTGCCGGATAATGAAAAACTGTTTTTT.

As DNA, the CDR3 is TGTGCCAGCAGTTACTCGACTCCGAAGGGCAATCAGCCCCAGCATTTT. This sequence encodes CASSYSTPKGNQPQHF. The chain recombines TRBV6-7 with TRBJ1-5; D uncertain. TRBV6-7 is labeled an ORF, and its function is uncertain. The CDR3 runs 16 residues. V dropped 0 bases and J dropped 2 bases, with 11 bases sitting between them.

The chain uses TRBV5-1 and TRBJ1-3, with 8 bases fitting TRBD1. Germline V CDR1 and CDR2: SGHRS, YFSETQ. This CDR3 has 15 residues. With V trimmed by 4 bases and J by 3 bases, 6 bases remained unmatched. CDR3 nucleotides: TGCGCCAGCAGCCGAGACAGGGGTTATGGAAACACCATATATTTT. Amino acids: CASSRDRGYGNTIYF.

The DNA for the CDR3 is TGTGCCAGCAGCTCACCGTTAAAGCCGACCCAGTACTTC. As protein: CASSSPLKPTQYF. The V call is TRBV5-6, the J call TRBJ2-5; D is unresolved. The CDR3 sequence is 13 residues long. Germline V gene sequence: CDR1 SGHDT, CDR2 YYEEEE. The V and J ends lost 3 bases and 7 bases respectively, with 13 bases between them.

V gene TRBV9 combines with J gene TRBJ2-3; the match to TRBD2 covers 10 bases. The junction had 1 base not matched to a gene; V was cut back by 0 bases and J by 3 bases. The length of the CDR3 is 15 residues. CDR1 and CDR2 (germline): SGDLS, YYNGEE. The DNA of the CDR3 is TGTGCCAGCAGCGTAGGTAGCGGGGGGACAGATACGCAGTATTTT. Encoded protein: CASSVGSGGTDTQYF. Filled out from reference TRBV9 and TRBJ2-3, the complete variable domain reads DSGVTQTPKHLITATGQRVTLRCSPRSGDLSVYWYQQSLDQGLQFLIQYYNGEERAKGNILERFSAQQFPDLHSELNLSSLELGDSALYFCASSVGSGGTDTQYFGPGTRLTVL.

J is TRBJ1-4 and V is TRBV28; 7 nucleotides agree with TRBD1. Germline assignment: CDR1 MDHEN and CDR2 SYDVKM. The CDR3 is 14 residues long. V gave up 6 bases and J gave up 3 bases; unmatched junction bases: 4. DNA of the CDR3: TGTGCCAGCAGATCCGGGACAGCTAATGAAAAACTGTTTTTT. Translating it yields CASRSGTANEKLFF.

This chain links TRBV10-3 with TRBJ1-3; D is unclear. Deletions cut 10 bases from V and 4 bases from J, with 20 bases between. The CDR3 consists of 15 residues. The germline V gene encodes CDR1 ENHRY and CDR2 SYGVKD. This chain's CDR3 is CATHQEGGRGNTIYF. CDR3 coding DNA: TGTGCCACCCACCAGGAGGGCGGGAGAGGAAACACCATATATTTT.

The J gene is TRBJ2-1, the V gene TRBV25-1, with a tentative D call TRBD2 (5 bases). Trimming took off 4 bases at V and 3 bases at J, with 13 bases between the two ends. Germline V gene sequence: CDR1 MGHDK, CDR2 SYGVNS. The CDR3 consists of 15 residues. The CDR3 protein is CASSVGGSLYNEQFF. The CDR3 DNA follows: TGTGCCAGCAGTGTAGGAGGTTCCCTCTACAATGAGCAGTTCTTC.

The chain employs TRBV5-1 and TRBJ1-5; 7 nucleotides align to TRBD1. CDR1 is SGHRS, CDR2 YFSETQ, per germline. Trimming removed 0 bases from V and 6 bases from J; junction bases left unmatched: 3. CDR3 length: 14 amino acids. CDR3 protein: CASSLAGGSQPQHF. CDR3 sequence (DNA): TGCGCCAGCAGCTTGGCAGGGGGAAGTCAGCCCCAGCATTTT.

The gene calls are TRBV5-1 and TRBJ2-6; 8 positions match TRBD1. This CDR3 is 20 amino acids long. The germline V gene encodes CDR1 SGHRS and CDR2 YFSETQ. The trim removed 4 bases at V and 0 bases at J, leaving 15 bases unmatched. The DNA of the CDR3 is TGCGCCAGCAGCCACAAAAAAGAGACAGGGGCAACCTCTGGGGCCAACGTCCTGACTTTC. It is translated as CASSHKKETGATSGANVLTF.

This chain links TRBV5-4 with TRBJ2-7; TRBD1 matches at 8 bases. The germline V gene has CDR1 SGHNT and CDR2 YYREEE (reference sequence). There are 14 residues in the CDR3. V trimming: 4 bases; J trimming: 5 bases; junction bases outside the gene matches: 8. The CDR3 nucleotides are TGTGCCAGCAGCCCGCCCGGGACAGGAAACGAGCAGTACTTC. Its translation: CASSPPGTGNEQYF.

The gene calls are TRBV2 and TRBJ1-1; no definite D call. V was trimmed by 8 bases and J by 5 bases, leaving 6 bases between them. The CDR3 spans 10 residues. Germline CDR1 is SNHLY and CDR2 is FYNNEI. The CDR3 protein is CASRRTEAFF. Written as DNA, the CDR3 is TGTGCCAGCCGGAGGACTGAAGCTTTCTTT.

This sequence joins TRBV6-1 and TRBJ2-3, with 7 bases aligning to TRBD2. Germline assignment: CDR1 MNHNS and CDR2 SASEGT. J gave up 5 bases and V 1 base, and 9 bases lay outside the gene matches. CDR3 length: 16 amino acids. CDR3 sequence: CASSEVLSGYGDTQYF. In DNA, the CDR3 is TGTGCCAGCAGTGAAGTTCTTAGCGGGTATGGAGATACGCAGTATTTT.

The chain combines TRBV27 with TRBJ2-2; D is uncertain. The V end was cut by 6 bases, the J end by 4 bases, with 18 bases between. The V gene's germline CDR1 is MNHEY and CDR2 SMNVEV (reference sequence). The CDR3 length is 16 residues. CDR3: CASRPYGHPSTGELFF. CDR3 DNA: TGTGCCAGCAGACCTTATGGGCATCCGAGCACCGGGGAGCTGTTTTTT.

The J gene is TRBJ1-1, the V gene TRBV2, with a weak D call TRBD1 (5 bases). The CDR3 length is 14 residues. Germline values: CDR1 SNHLY, CDR2 FYNNEI. V was shortened by 1 base and J by 5 bases, with 11 bases between the two germline ends. The CDR3 spells CASSEDPGGTEAFF. The CDR3 DNA reads TGTGCCAGCAGTGAAGACCCTGGGGGGACTGAAGCTTTCTTT. The whole variable domain, filled in from reference TRBV2 and TRBJ1-1, reads EPEVTQTPSHQVTQMGQEVILRCVPISNHLYFYWYRQILGQKVEFLVSFYNNEISEKSEIFDDQFSVERPDGSNFTLKIRSTKLEDSAMYFCASSEDPGGTEAFFGQGTRLTVV.

V gene TRBV7-9 combines with J gene TRBJ1-1, with 7 bases lining up with TRBD1. The CDR3 length is 16 residues. Germline trimming cut 6 bases from V and 7 bases from J; bases unmatched to any gene: 17. The germline gives CDR1 SEHNR, CDR2 FQNEAQ (reference sequence). The CDR3 DNA reads TGTGCCAGCAGAGGGGGCCGATTAGGAAGGCTCGGTGAAGCTTTCTTT. Translated, it gives CASRGGRLGRLGEAFF.

The chain carries TRBV7-2 and TRBJ1-1; 8 positions match TRBD1. This CDR3 contains 15 residues. The J segment lost 4 bases and the V segment lost 4 bases, leaving 8 bases of the junction unmatched. CDR1 is SGHTA, CDR2 FQGNSA, per germline. The CDR3 DNA reads as TGTGCCAGCAGCTCCTCTATAACAGGGGGCACTGAAGCTTTCTTT. It is translated as CASSSSITGGTEAFF.

The gene calls are TRBV5-1 and TRBJ1-6; D gene ambiguous. The germline gives CDR1 SGHRS, CDR2 YFSETQ. This CDR3 contains 12 residues. Trimming took 4 bases from V and 11 from J, leaving 10 bases between them. The CDR3 DNA sequence: TGCGCCAGCAGCCCGGGAGAAGCACCCCTCCACTTT. Translation: CASSPGEAPLHF.

The rearrangement links TRBV28 to TRBJ1-1, with D unclear. CDR3 length equals 11 residues. From germline, CDR1 is MDHEN and CDR2 SYDVKM. Trimming took 10 bases from V and 1 from J, leaving 7 bases between them. The CDR3: CATGRNTEAFF. CDR3 in DNA: TGTGCCACGGGGAGGAACACTGAAGCTTTCTTT.

The CDR3 reads CASTPEFYGYTF. CDR3 nucleotides: TGTGCCAGCACCCCAGAATTCTATGGCTACACCTTC. The chain employs TRBV6-1 and TRBJ1-2; D ambiguous. The germline V and J ends were trimmed by 7 bases and 4 bases, with 10 bases remaining between them. Per the germline V gene, CDR1 is MNHNS and CDR2 is SASEGT. The length of the CDR3 is 12 residues.

The CDR3 loop is CASSDRVNEKLFF. For the CDR3, the DNA is TGCGCCAGCAGTGACAGGGTTAATGAAAAACTGTTTTTT. The rearrangement joins TRBV5-1 to TRBJ1-4; 7 positions match TRBD1. Trimming took 5 bases from V and 4 from J; bases not matched to a gene: 2. The CDR3 length is 13 residues. CDR1 is SGHRS and CDR2 is YFSETQ in the germline V gene.